This T cell receptor beta chain was found in a study of blood T cell repertoires in COVID-19. V was clipped by 6 bases and J by 8 bases, with 12 bases between them. CDR1 and CDR2 (germline): LNHDA, SQIVND (reference sequence). The length of the CDR3 is 12 residues. Study processing details: Nucleated cell number was recorded as an estimate derived from reference gene primer amplification. Measured with immunoSEQ multiplex PCR; TCRdb has only the in-frame clones, and not every one. The V and J calls and clone size were taken over from that table, and D and trimming were inferred from the DNA. The sample carries around 49,000 clones, about 89% recorded once.

J is TRBJ2-3 and V is TRBV19; possible D gene TRBD2, 6 bases. This sequence was found in a human donor in a cohort sampled during active COVID-19. The sample comprised peripheral blood. This CDR3 is CASSGVRGTQYF. CDR3 in DNA: TGTGCCAGTAGCGGAGTGCGGGGTACGCAGTATTTT.